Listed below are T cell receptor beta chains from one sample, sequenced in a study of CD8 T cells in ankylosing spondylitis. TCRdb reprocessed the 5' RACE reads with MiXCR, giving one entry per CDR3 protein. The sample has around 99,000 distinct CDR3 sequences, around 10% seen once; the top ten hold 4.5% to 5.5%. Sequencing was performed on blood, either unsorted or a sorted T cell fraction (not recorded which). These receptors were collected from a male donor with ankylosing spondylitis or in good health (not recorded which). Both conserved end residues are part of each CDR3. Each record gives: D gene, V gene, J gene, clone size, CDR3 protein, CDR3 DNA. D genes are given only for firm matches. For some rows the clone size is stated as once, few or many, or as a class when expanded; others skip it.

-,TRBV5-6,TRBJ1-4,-,CASSRGKELFF,TGTGCCAGCAGCCGGGGGAAAGAACTGTTTTTT
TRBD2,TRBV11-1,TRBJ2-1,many,CASSHSGLQVEQFF,TGTGCCAGCAGCCACTCGGGACTACAGGTTGAGCAGTTCTTC
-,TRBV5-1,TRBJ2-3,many,CASSLALADTDTQYF,TGCGCCAGCAGCTTGGCATTAGCGGATACAGATACGCAGTATTTT
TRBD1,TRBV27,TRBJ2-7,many,CASSEGQAIYEQYF,TGTGCCAGCAGTGAGGGACAGGCAATCTACGAGCAGTACTTC
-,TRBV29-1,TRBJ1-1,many,CSLSPRGRTEAFF,TGCAGCCTATCACCTAGGGGGAGGACTGAAGCTTTCTTT
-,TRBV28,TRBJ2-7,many,CASRITAGGGYEQYF,TGTGCCAGCAGGATTACCGCAGGGGGGGGCTACGAGCAGTACTTC
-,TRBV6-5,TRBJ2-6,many,CASSDTSSGANVLTF,TGTGCCAGCAGTGACACGAGCTCTGGGGCCAACGTCCTGACTTTC
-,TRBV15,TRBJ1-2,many,CATSRDYGGSDYGYTF,TGTGCCACCAGCAGAGATTACGGGGGCAGCGACTATGGCTACACCTTC
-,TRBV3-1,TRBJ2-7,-,CASSQDGGMTYEQYF,TGTGCCAGCAGCCAAGATGGGGGGATGACCTACGAGCAGTACTTC
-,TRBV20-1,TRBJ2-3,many,CSASTYSRADTQYF,TGCAGTGCTAGTACTTACTCCAGGGCAGATACGCAGTATTTT
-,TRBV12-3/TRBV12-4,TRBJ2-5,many,CASSLSSLGTQYF,TGTGCCAGCAGTTTGAGCAGCCTTGGGACCCAGTACTTC
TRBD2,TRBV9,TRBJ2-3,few,CASSASGRTDTQYF,TGTGCCAGCAGCGCTAGCGGACGCACAGATACGCAGTATTTT
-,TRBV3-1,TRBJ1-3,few,CASSQSTAGNTIYF,TGTGCCAGCAGCCAATCTACCGCCGGAAACACCATATATTTT
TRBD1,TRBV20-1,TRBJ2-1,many,CSAREGTGVNEQFF,TGCAGTGCTAGGGAAGGGACAGGTGTAAATGAGCAGTTCTTC
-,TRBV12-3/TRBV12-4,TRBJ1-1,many,CASSSSEDTEAFF,TGTGCCAGCAGTTCATCAGAGGACACTGAAGCTTTCTTT
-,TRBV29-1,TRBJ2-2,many,CSVGTGPADTGELFF,TGCAGCGTGGGAACGGGACCGGCAGACACCGGGGAGCTGTTTTTT
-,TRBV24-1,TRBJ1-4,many,CATRGLDEKLFF,TGTGCCACCAGGGGGTTAGATGAAAAACTGTTTTTT
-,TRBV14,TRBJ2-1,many,CASSQDAYNEQFF,TGTGCCAGCAGCCAAGATGCCTACAATGAGCAGTTCTTC
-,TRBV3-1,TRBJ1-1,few,CASSQGGRGTEAFF,TGTGCCAGCAGCCAAGGTGGGCGAGGTACTGAAGCTTTCTTT
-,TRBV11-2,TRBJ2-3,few,CASSLWGADTQYF,TGTGCCAGCAGCCTGTGGGGGGCAGATACGCAGTATTTT
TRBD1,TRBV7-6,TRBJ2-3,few,CASSFQGAPTDTQYF,TGTGCCAGCAGCTTCCAGGGGGCCCCCACAGATACGCAGTATTTT
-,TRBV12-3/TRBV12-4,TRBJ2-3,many,CASSSPVKDTDTQYF,TGTGCCAGCAGCTCCCCGGTCAAGGACACAGATACGCAGTATTTT
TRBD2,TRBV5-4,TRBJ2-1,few,CASSLGGAGGPTHNEQFF,TGTGCCAGCAGCTTGGGTGGAGCGGGGGGGCCTACACACAATGAGCAGTTCTTC
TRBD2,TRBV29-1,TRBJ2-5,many,CSVAFVFGSGQGISGGEETQYF,TGCAGCGTTGCGTTTGTGTTTGGGTCGGGACAAGGGATTAGCGGGGGCGAAGAGACCCAGTACTTC
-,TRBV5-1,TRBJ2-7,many,CASSLEAAGRFYEQYF,TGCGCCAGCAGCTTGGAAGCGGCAGGGAGGTTCTACGAGCAGTACTTC
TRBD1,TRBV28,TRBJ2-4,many,CASSKQGAGIQYF,TGTGCCAGCAGTAAACAGGGGGCAGGCATTCAGTACTTC